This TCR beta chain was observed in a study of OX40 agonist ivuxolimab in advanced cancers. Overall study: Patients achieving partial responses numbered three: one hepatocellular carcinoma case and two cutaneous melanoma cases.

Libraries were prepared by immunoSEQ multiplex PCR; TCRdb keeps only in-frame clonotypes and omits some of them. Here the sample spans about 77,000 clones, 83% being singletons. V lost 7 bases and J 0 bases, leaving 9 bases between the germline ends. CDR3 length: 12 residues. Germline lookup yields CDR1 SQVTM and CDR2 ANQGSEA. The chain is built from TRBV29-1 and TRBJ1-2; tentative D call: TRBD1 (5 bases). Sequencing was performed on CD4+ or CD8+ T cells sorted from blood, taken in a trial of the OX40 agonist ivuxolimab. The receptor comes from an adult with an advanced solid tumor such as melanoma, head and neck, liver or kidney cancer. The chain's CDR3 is CSAGGANYGYTF. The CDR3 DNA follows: TGCAGCGCTGGGGGGGCTAACTATGGCTACACCTTC. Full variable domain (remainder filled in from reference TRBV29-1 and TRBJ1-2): SAVISQKPSRDICQRGTSLTIQCQVDSQVTMMFWYRQQPGQSLTLIATANQGSEATYESGFVIDKFPISRPNLTFSTLTVSNMSPEDSSIYLCSAGGANYGYTFGSGTRLTVV.